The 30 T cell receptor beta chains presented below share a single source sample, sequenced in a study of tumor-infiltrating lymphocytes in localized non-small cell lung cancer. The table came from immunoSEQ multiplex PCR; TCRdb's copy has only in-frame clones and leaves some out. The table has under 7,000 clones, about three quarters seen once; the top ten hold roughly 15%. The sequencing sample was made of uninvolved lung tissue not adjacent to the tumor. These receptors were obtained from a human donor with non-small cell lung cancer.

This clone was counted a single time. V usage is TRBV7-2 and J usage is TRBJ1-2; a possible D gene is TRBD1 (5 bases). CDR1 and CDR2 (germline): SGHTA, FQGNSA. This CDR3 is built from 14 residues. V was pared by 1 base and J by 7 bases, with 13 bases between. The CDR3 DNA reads TGTGCCAGCAGCTTAGATGGCAGGGAGGGTGGCTACACCTTC. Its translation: CASSLDGREGGYTF.

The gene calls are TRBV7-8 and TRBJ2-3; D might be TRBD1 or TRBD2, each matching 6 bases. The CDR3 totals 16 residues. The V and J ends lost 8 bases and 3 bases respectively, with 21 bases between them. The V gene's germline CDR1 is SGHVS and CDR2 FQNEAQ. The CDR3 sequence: CASPPGGAGRTDTQYF. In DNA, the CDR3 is TGTGCCAGCCCCCCCGGGGGCGCGGGAAGAACAGATACGCAGTATTTT.

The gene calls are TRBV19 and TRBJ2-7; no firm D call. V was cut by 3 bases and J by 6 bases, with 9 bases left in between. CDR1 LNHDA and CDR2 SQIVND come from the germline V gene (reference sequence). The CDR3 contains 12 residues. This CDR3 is CASSIPLGEQYF. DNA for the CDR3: TGTGCCAGTAGTATCCCCCTAGGCGAGCAGTACTTC.

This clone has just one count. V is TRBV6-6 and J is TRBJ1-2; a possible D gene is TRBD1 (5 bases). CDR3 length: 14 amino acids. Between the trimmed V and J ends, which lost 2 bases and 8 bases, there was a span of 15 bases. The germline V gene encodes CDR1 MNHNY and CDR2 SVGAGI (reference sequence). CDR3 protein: CASSYDSASGGYTF. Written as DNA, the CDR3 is TGTGCCAGCAGTTACGACAGCGCGTCGGGGGGCTACACCTTC.

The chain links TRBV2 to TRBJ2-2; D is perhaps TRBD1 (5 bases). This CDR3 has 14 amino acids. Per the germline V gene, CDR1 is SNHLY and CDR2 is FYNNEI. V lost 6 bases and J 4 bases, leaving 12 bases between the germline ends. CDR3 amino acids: CASRGQATTGELFF. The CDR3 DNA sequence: TGTGCCAGCAGAGGACAAGCGACCACCGGGGAGCTGTTTTTT. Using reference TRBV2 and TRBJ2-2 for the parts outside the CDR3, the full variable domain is EPEVTQTPSHQVTQMGQEVILRCVPISNHLYFYWYRQILGQKVEFLVSFYNNEISEKSEIFDDQFSVERPDGSNFTLKIRSTKLEDSAMYFCASRGQATTGELFFGEGSRLTVL.

CDR3 residues: CASSLVVDNEQFF. The CDR3 nucleotides are TGTGCCAGCAGCTTAGTGGTGGACAATGAGCAGTTCTTC. The chain is built from TRBV7-2 and TRBJ2-1; D gene ambiguous. With 1 base removed from V and 5 bases from J, the gap between germline ends came to 6 bases. Germline CDR1 SGHTA, CDR2 FQGNSA. There are 13 residues in the CDR3.

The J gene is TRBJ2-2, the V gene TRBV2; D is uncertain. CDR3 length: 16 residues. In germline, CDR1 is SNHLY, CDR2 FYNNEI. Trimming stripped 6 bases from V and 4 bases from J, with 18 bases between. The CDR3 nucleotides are TGTGCCAGCAGAACCCACCATGGAGTTGGCACCGGGGAGCTGTTTTTT. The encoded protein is CASRTHHGVGTGELFF.

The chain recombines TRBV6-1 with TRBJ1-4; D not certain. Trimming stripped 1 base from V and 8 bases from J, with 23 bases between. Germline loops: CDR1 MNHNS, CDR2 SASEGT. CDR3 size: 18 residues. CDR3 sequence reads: CASSEGVYSASSKEKLFF. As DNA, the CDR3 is TGTGCCAGCAGTGAAGGAGTATATTCGGCCTCATCGAAAGAAAAACTGTTTTTT.

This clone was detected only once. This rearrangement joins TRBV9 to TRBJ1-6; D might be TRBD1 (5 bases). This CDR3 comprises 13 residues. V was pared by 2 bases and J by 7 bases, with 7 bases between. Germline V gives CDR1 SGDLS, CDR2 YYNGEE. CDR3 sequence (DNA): TGTGCCAGCAGCGTTTACAGGAATTCACCCCTCCACTTT. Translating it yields CASSVYRNSPLHF.

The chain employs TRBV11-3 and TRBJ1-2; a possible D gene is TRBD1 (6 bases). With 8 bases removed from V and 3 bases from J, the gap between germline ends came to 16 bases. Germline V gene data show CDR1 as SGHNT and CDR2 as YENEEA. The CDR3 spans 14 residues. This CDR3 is CASRRGARHYGYTF. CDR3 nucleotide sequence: TGTGCCAGCCGTCGGGGGGCTCGACACTATGGCTACACCTTC.

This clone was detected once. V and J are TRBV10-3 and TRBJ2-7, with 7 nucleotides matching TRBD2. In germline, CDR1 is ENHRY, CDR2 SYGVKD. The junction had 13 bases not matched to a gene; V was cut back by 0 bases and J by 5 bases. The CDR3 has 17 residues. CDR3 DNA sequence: TGTGCCATCAGTGAGTCGGGGAGGGCACCGATGGCCCACGAGCAGTACTTC. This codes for CAISESGRAPMAHEQYF.

In DNA form, the CDR3 reads TGTGCCAGCAGTGTTAGGACCTCTGGAAACACCATATATTTT. Residues: CASSVRTSGNTIYF. V and J are TRBV2 and TRBJ1-3; D gene ambiguous. The CDR3 totals 14 residues. V was clipped by 4 bases and J by 0 bases, with 7 bases between them. Germline CDR1 and CDR2: SNHLY and FYNNEI.

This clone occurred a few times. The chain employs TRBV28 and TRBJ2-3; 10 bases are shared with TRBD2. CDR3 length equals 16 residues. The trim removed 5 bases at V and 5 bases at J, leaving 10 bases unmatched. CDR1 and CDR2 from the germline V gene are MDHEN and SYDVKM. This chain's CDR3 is CASSAQLAGAGDTQYF. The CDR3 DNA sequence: TGTGCCAGCAGTGCCCAGCTAGCGGGGGCCGGAGATACGCAGTATTTT.

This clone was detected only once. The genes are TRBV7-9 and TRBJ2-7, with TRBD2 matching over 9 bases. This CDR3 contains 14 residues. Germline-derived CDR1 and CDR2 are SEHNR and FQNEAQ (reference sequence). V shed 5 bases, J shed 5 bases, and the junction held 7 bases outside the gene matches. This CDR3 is CASSSGTSWNEQYF. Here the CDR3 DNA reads TGTGCCAGCAGCAGCGGGACTAGCTGGAACGAGCAGTACTTC.

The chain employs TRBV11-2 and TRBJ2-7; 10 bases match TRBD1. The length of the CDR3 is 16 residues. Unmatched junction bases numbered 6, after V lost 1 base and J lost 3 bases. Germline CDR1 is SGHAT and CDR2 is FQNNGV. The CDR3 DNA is TGTGCCAGCAGCTTAGCCCCTTGGACAGGGGGCTACGAGCAGTACTTC. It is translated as CASSLAPWTGGYEQYF.

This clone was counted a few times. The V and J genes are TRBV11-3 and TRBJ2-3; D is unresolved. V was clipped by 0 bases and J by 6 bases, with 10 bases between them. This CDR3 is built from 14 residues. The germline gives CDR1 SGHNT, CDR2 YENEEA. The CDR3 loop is CASSLDDSSDTQYF. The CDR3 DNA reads TGTGCCAGCAGCTTAGACGATTCGTCGGATACGCAGTATTTT.

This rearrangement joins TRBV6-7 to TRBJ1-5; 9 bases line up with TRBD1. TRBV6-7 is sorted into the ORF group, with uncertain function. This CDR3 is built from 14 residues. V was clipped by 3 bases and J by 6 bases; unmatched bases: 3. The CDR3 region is CASSYPGQGQPQHF. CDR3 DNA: TGTGCCAGCAGTTATCCGGGACAGGGTCAGCCCCAGCATTTT.

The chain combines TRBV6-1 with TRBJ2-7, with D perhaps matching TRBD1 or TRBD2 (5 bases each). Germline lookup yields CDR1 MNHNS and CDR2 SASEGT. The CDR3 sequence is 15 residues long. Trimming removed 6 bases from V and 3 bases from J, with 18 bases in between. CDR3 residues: CASSRAGASYYEQYF. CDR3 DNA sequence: TGTGCCAGCAGCCGTGCCGGGGCTAGCTACTACGAGCAGTACTTC.

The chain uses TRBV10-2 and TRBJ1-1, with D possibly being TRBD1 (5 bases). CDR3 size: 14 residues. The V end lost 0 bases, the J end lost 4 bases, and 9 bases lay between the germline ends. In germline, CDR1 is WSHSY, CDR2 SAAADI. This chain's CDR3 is CASSESWGGTEAFF. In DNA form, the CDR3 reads TGCGCCAGCAGTGAGTCGTGGGGGGGCACTGAAGCTTTCTTT.

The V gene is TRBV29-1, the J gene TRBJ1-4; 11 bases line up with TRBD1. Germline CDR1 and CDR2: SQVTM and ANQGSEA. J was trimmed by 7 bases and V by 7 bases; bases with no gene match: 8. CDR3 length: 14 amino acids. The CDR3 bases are TGCAGCGCAGATACCGGGACAGGGGGTGAAAAACTGTTTTTT. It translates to CSADTGTGGEKLFF.

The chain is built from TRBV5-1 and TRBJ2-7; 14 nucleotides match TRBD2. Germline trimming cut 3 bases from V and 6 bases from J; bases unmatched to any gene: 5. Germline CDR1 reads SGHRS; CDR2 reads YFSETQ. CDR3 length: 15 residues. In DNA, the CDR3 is TGCGCCAGCAGCTCGGCCGGGACTAGCGGGGGCGAGCAGTACTTC. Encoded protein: CASSSAGTSGGEQYF.

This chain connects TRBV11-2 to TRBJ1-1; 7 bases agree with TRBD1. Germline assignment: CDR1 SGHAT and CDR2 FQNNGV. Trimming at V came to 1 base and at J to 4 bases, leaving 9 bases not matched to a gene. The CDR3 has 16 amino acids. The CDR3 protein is CASSLGQGSVVTEAFF. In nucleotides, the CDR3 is TGTGCCAGCAGCTTAGGACAGGGCTCAGTGGTCACTGAAGCTTTCTTT. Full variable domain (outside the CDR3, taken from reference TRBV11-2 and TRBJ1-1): EAGVAQSPRYKIIEKRQSVAFWCNPISGHATLYWYQQILGQGPKLLIQFQNNGVVDDSQLPKDRFSAERLKGVDSTLKIQPAKLEDSAVYLCASSLGQGSVVTEAFFGQGTRLTVV.

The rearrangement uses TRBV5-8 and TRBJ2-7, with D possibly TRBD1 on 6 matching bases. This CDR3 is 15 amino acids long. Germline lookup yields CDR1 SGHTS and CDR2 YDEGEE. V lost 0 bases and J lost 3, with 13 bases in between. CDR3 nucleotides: TGTGCCAGCAGCTTGGGGGGGCTACCCCGCTACGAGCAGTACTTC. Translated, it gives CASSLGGLPRYEQYF.

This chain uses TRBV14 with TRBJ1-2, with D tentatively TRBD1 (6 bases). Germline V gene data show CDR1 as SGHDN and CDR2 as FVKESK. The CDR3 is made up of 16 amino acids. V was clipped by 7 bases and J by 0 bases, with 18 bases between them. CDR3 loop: CASTRSGTTTNYGYTF. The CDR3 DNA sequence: TGTGCCAGCACTAGATCCGGGACAACCACTAACTATGGCTACACCTTC.

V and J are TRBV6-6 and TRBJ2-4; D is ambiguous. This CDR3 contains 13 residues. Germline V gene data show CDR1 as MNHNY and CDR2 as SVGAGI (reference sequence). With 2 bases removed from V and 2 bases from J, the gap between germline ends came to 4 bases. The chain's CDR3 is CASSYQTKNIQYF. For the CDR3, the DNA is TGTGCCAGCAGTTACCAGACCAAAAACATTCAGTACTTC.

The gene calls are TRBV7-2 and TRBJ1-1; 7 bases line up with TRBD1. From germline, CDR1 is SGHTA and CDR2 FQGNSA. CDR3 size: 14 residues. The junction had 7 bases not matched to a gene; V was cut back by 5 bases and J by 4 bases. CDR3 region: CASSKIRGGTEAFF. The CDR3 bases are TGTGCCAGCAGCAAAATCAGGGGGGGCACTGAAGCTTTCTTT.

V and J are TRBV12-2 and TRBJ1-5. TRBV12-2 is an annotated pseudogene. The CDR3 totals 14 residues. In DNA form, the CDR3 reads TGTGCAAGTCGCTCGGGGGTCAGCAATCAGCCCCAGCATTTT. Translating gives CASRSGVSNQPQHF.

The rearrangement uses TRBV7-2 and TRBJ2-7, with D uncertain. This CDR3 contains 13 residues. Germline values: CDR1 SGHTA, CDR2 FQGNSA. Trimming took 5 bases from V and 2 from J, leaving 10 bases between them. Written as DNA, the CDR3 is TGTGCCAGCAGCCCGCGGACCGCCTACGAGCAGTACTTC. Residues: CASSPRTAYEQYF.

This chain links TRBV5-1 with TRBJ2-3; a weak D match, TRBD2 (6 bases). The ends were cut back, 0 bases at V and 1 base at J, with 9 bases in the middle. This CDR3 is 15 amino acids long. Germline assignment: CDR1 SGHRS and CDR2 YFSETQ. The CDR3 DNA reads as TGCGCCAGCAGCTTGGACGGGAGTCGCACAGATACGCAGTATTTT. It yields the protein CASSLDGSRTDTQYF.

The CDR3 DNA reads TGTGCCAGCAGCTGGGACGGCCTCTCGGATCTGTTTTTT. This sequence encodes CASSWDGLSDLFF. This chain links TRBV7-6 with TRBJ1-4, with D possibly TRBD1 on 5 matching bases. Trimming stripped 4 bases from V and 14 bases from J, with 17 bases between. This CDR3 contains 13 residues. The germline CDR1 and CDR2 sequences are SGHVS and FNYEAQ.